The clone carrying this T cell receptor beta chain rates as medium-sized. What it recognizes is unknown. TCR beta CDR3 regions were amplified from RNA. The study used the HTBI primer set for a first-round RT-PCR of the TCR CDR3. TCRdb reprocessed the multiplex PCR reads with MiXCR, giving one entry per CDR3 protein. The sample yields hundreds of thousands of distinct CDR3 sequences, roughly 14% seen once. These data originate in a study of T cells in Graves' hyperthyroidism and ophthalmopathy. The CDR3 spans 13 residues. Between the trimmed V and J ends, which lost 3 bases and 3 bases, there was a span of 9 bases. Researchers barred patients who had uncontrolled infection, other autoimmune disease, pregnancy or lactation. Study-wide findings and caveats: Stable hyperthyroidism and ophthalmopathy were separated using 13 V-J signatures. Most expanded thyroid clonotypes above 0.001 also appeared in blood. Ophthalmopathy got predicted by the model a median around six months before its onset.

This TCR was recovered from a middle-aged woman with Graves' ophthalmopathy. The source material was blood. This sequence joins TRBV12-3 or TRBV12-4 and TRBJ2-7; D is undetermined. The CDR3 here is CASSFVSIYEQYF. DNA for the CDR3: TGTGCCAGCAGTTTCGTATCCATCTACGAGCAGTACTTC.